One sample yielded the 7 T cell receptor beta chains listed below, sequenced in a study of breast tumors, draining lymph nodes, adjacent tissues. Axillary draining lymph nodes of breast cancer patients supplied the node samples. TCRdb re-called the multiplex PCR reads through MiXCR, storing one row per CDR3 protein. The sample has about 230,000 distinct CDR3 sequences, 32% seen once; the top ten hold 1.1% to 1.5%. Sequenced material: axillary lymph node tissue. These receptors were collected from a female donor with breast cancer. Some clones in this sample may be carry-over from other donors' samples.

This rearrangement joins TRBV6-2 or TRBV6-3 to TRBJ2-3, with D perhaps TRBD2 (6 bases). Germline lookup yields CDR1 MNHEY and CDR2 SVGEGT. Trimming took 4 bases from V and 2 from J, leaving 16 bases between them. CDR3 size: 16 residues. The CDR3 DNA reads TGTGCCAGCAGTTCCTTAGGGCGGGGTTACACAGATACGCAGTATTTT. Translated, it gives CASSSLGRGYTDTQYF.

This clonotype was detected ten times or more. The V call is TRBV20-1, the J call TRBJ2-2; a possible D gene is TRBD1 (5 bases). The CDR3 sequence is 15 residues long. The V and J ends lost 0 bases and 4 bases respectively, with 12 bases between them. Germline CDR1 is DFQATT and CDR2 is SNEGSKA (reference sequence). The CDR3, as DNA: TGCAGTGCTAGAGATCGCAGGGTCCGCACCGGGGAGCTGTTTTTT. It is translated as CSARDRRVRTGELFF.

For this clonotype: At one boundary the junction diverges from the germline segment, which might be a read error. The chain carries TRBV19 and TRBJ1-6; D call uncertain. Per the germline V gene, CDR1 is LNHDA and CDR2 is SQIVND (reference sequence). The CDR3 covers 14 residues. CDR3 sequence reads: CASTQSFYSSPLHF. The CDR3 bases are TGTGCCAGTACCCAGAGCTTCTATAGTTCACCCCTCCACTTT.

The J gene is TRBJ2-1, the V gene TRBV10-1, with 11 bases that match TRBD2. Germline CDR1 reads WNHNN; CDR2 reads SYGVQD (reference sequence). The CDR3 loop spans 17 amino acids. The V segment lost 0 bases and the J segment 3 bases; nucleotides outside the gene matches: 4. The CDR3 nucleotides read TGCGCCAGCAGTGAGTCGCGCGGGACTAGCGGCTACAATGAGCAGTTCTTC. This codes for CASSESRGTSGYNEQFF.

This clonotype was recorded at least ten times. CDR3 nucleotides: TGTGCCAGCAGCTACTTTTCGGGGAGTAGGACCGGGGAGCTGTTTTTT. Its translation: CASSYFSGSRTGELFF. J is TRBJ2-2 and V is TRBV5-6, with D possibly TRBD2 on 5 matching bases. V lost 3 bases to trimming and J lost 5 bases, with 17 bases between them. The length of the CDR3 is 16 residues. Germline CDR1 and CDR2: SGHDT and YYEEEE.

The gene calls are TRBV6-2 or TRBV6-3 and TRBJ2-7; D may be TRBD1 or TRBD2 (6 bases each). The CDR3 sequence is 15 residues long. V shed 2 bases and J shed 4 bases, with 15 bases lying between them. Germline V gene lookup returns CDR1 MNHEY and CDR2 SVGEGT. The CDR3 sequence is CASSYQGGRAYEQYF. The CDR3 region has the DNA TGTGCCAGCAGTTACCAAGGGGGGCGCGCGTACGAGCAGTACTTC.

This clonotype was recorded a few times. The rearrangement uses TRBV7-8 and TRBJ2-6, with D perhaps given as TRBD1 or TRBD2 (5 bases each). CDR3 size: 18 residues. Trimming cost V 1 base and J 15 bases, with 28 bases left between them. Looked up from germline, CDR1 is SGHVS and CDR2 is FQNEAQ. The DNA for the CDR3 is TGTGCCAGCAGCTTAGTAGGACGGGGACGCTCTGGGGCCCACGCCCTGACTTTC. Protein sequence: CASSLVGRGRSGAHALTF. Combining the CDR3 with reference TRBV7-8 and TRBJ2-6 gives the whole variable domain GAGVSQSPRYKVAKRGQDVALRCDPISGHVSLFWYQQALGQGPEFLTYFQNEAQLDKSGLPSDRFFAERPEGSVSTLKIQRTQQEDSAVYLCASSLVGRGRSGAHALTFGAGSRLTVL.